One sample yielded the 4 T cell receptor beta chains listed below, sequenced in a study of T cells in Graves' hyperthyroidism and ophthalmopathy. Amplification of TCR beta CDR3 regions used RNA as the template. Initially, a first-round RT-PCR of the TCR CDR3 employed the HTBI primer set. TCRdb reanalysed the multiplex PCR reads using MiXCR and keeps one entry per CDR3 protein. The sample includes more than 350,000 distinct CDR3 sequences, about 17% of them seen just once. Sequenced sample: blood. The receptors here all came from a woman aged 25 to 39 with Graves' hyperthyroidism that later progressed to Graves' ophthalmopathy.

This clonotype turned up a few times. The V gene is TRBV6-5, the J gene TRBJ2-6; 11 nucleotides match TRBD1. CDR1 MNHEY and CDR2 SVGAGI come from the germline V gene. J lost 2 bases, V lost 2 bases, and 11 bases had no gene match. The length of the CDR3 is 20 residues. As DNA, the CDR3 is TGTGCCAGCAGTTACCGGCCCGGGACAGGGGGAGGGCCTGGGGCCAACGTCCTGACTTTC. This encodes CASSYRPGTGGGPGANVLTF.

The CDR3 is CASSQEGGGPVETQYF. CDR3 nucleotides: TGCGCCAGCAGCCAAGAAGGGGGAGGGCCTGTTGAGACCCAGTACTTC. The chain uses TRBV4-1 and TRBJ2-5; a weak D match, TRBD2 (7 bases). V was pared by 0 bases and J by 5 bases, with 16 bases between. Germline V gives CDR1 MGHRA, CDR2 YSYEKL. CDR3 length: 16 amino acids.

This clonotype was observed at least ten times. The gene calls are TRBV5-5 and TRBJ2-5; TRBD1 is a possible D gene (6 bases). The germline CDR1 and CDR2 sequences are SGHKS and YYEKEE (reference sequence). Trimming took off 4 bases at V and 5 bases at J, with 15 bases between the two ends. The CDR3 extends over 14 amino acids. CDR3 DNA: TGTGCCAGCAGCCCCAGAGGGCAGGGGGAGACCCAGTACTTC. Residues: CASSPRGQGETQYF.

This clonotype was seen a few times. The gene calls are TRBV6-1 and TRBJ1-1; tentative D call: TRBD1 (5 bases). The germline V gene has CDR1 MNHNS and CDR2 SASEGT. V was shortened by 6 bases and J by 3 bases, with 17 bases between the two germline ends. This CDR3 comprises 15 residues. The CDR3 DNA follows: TGTGCCAGCAGGCGCCCCGGGACTGCGGACACTGAAGCTTTCTTT. It translates to CASRRPGTADTEAFF.